This T cell receptor (beta chain) was identified in a study of siplizumab effects on memory and regulatory T cells. Germline V CDR1 and CDR2: SGHRS, YFSETQ. The CDR3 length is 15 residues. With 4 bases clipped from V and 3 bases from J, the junction kept 7 bases outside the gene matches. The assay was immunoSEQ multiplex PCR, and TCRdb's table has in-frame clones only and misses some. The sample lists about 120,000 clones, just under 95% occurring once. Input material: CD4+ T cells sorted from blood. This TCR derives from a human donor in good health. This chain joins TRBV5-1 and TRBJ1-2; the match to TRBD1 covers 9 bases. CDR3 sequence reads: CASSATQGAHYGYTF. CDR3 DNA sequence: TGCGCCAGCAGCGCCACACAGGGGGCTCACTATGGCTACACCTTC.